The sequence of this T cell receptor (beta chain) was determined in a study of cytomegalovirus exposure and HLA in healthy donors. This clone was recorded a few times. No antigen is known for it. These donors, healthy bone marrow donors, were studied. Overall study results and limits: It was in a later analysis that TCR association rates were seen to vary by HLA locus, highest for DRB1 and lowest for HLA-C. A later analysis linked a missense variant in DCLRE1C to the trimming of TCR beta V and J genes.

The PCR made use of 60 Vbeta and 13 Jbeta primers. Assay: immunoSEQ multiplex PCR; the TCRdb copy retains only in-frame clones and omits some. The sample yields around 140,000 clones, roughly 76% seen once. Sequenced material: PBMCs. The clonotype comes from a female donor in good health and CMV-seronegative.

The CDR3 DNA reads TGTGCCAGTACCCCGACAGGCTCCAGGACTGAAGCTTTCTTT. Protein sequence: CASTPTGSRTEAFF. The chain uses TRBV19 and TRBJ1-1, with D tentatively TRBD1 (6 bases). Between the trimmed V and J ends, which lost 7 bases and 5 bases, there was a span of 17 bases. Germline CDR1 and CDR2: LNHDA and SQIVND (reference sequence). This CDR3 region has 14 residues.